Listed below are T cell receptor beta chains from one sample, sequenced in a study of T-cell reconstitution after alpha-beta-depleted transplantation in children. TCRdb re-derived calls from the PCR reads in MiXCR, one entry per CDR3 protein. This sample has about a million distinct CDR3 sequences, with about 31% found just once. The sample consisted of PBMCs, mostly from graft donor cells, taken 360 days after TCRalphabeta/CD19-depleted stem cell transplant. The receptors derive from a boy under two years old who had a stem cell transplant for SCID, so the T cells may come from the graft donor. CDR3s include the opening cysteine and the closing phenylalanine or tryptophan. Fields, in order: clone size, D gene, V gene, J gene, CDR3 DNA, CDR3 protein. The D gene is left open where the match is weak. A clone size is listed for some rows: how often the clone was seen (once, few, many), or a class if it is expanded.

.	.	TRBV12-3/TRBV12-4	TRBJ1-1	TGTGCCAGCCGTCCCGGGGTTGCGAACACTGAAGCTTTCTTT	CASRPGVANTEAFF
.	.	TRBV5-1	TRBJ2-5	TGCGCCAGCAGCTCGTTTGGTTCATCTTCGACAGGAGGAGAGACCCAGTACTTC	CASSSFGSSSTGGETQYF
many	.	TRBV7-2	TRBJ2-1	TGTGCCAGCAGCCGAGGGGGGAGTGTAGCCTACAATGAGCAGTTCTTC	CASSRGGSVAYNEQFF
.	TRBD2	TRBV20-1	TRBJ2-5	TGCAGTGCCCAAAGACTAGCGGGGCACCAAGAGACCCAGTACTTC	CSAQRLAGHQETQYF
few	.	TRBV2	TRBJ2-7	TGTGCCAGCAGTGAAGTCCCGATAATCTCCTACGAGCAGTACTTC	CASSEVPIISYEQYF
.	.	TRBV6-1	TRBJ2-5	TGTGCCAGCAGCCCAGGGGTAACGTTCCCCCAGTACTTC	CASSPGVTFPQYF
few	.	TRBV10-3	TRBJ2-7	TGTGCCACCCAGGAGATCTCCTACGAGCAGTACTTC	CATQEISYEQYF
few	.	TRBV6-1	TRBJ2-1	TGTGCCAGCAGTGAAGTGAGAAACAATGAGCAGTTCTTC	CASSEVRNNEQFF
.	.	TRBV27	TRBJ2-2	TGTGCCAGCAGTTTACTGCGCTTCACCGGGGAGCTGTTTTTT	CASSLLRFTGELFF
few	.	TRBV20-1	TRBJ2-1	TGCAGTGCTAGCATGGCCATTGAGCAGTTCTTC	CSASMAIEQFF
many	.	TRBV9	TRBJ2-6	TGTGCCAGCAGCGTAGCCCCCGGGGCCAACGTCCTGACTTTC	CASSVAPGANVLTF
.	.	TRBV18	TRBJ1-1	TGTGCCAGCTCACTATTCAAACGTCCCGCGGGCAGGAGGCCGCATCGGACTGAAGCTTTCTTT	CASSLFKRPAGRRPHRTEAFF
.	TRBD1	TRBV12-3/TRBV12-4	TRBJ1-5	TGTGCCAGCAGTTTGGGGACAGGGGAAGGAGGTCAGCCCCAGCATTTT	CASSLGTGEGGQPQHF
.	TRBD1	TRBV6-5	TRBJ1-5	TGTGCCAGCAGTTACCCCTCCGGGACAGGGGATGGGGCGGATCAGCCCCAGCATTTT	CASSYPSGTGDGADQPQHF
.	TRBD2	TRBV20-1	TRBJ2-1	TGCAGTGCGTCCGGGACTAGTCGCAATGAGCAGTTCTTC	CSASGTSRNEQFF
.	.	TRBV5-1	TRBJ2-6	TGCGCCAGCAGCTACAATATTAGAGGCTCTGGGGCCAACGTCCTGACTTTC	CASSYNIRGSGANVLTF
few	TRBD1	TRBV12-3/TRBV12-4	TRBJ2-1	TGTGCCAGCAGTCCCCTTCCCGGGACAGGCCTTTACAATGAGCAGTTCTTC	CASSPLPGTGLYNEQFF
.	TRBD1	TRBV12-3/TRBV12-4	TRBJ2-3	TGTGCCAGCAGTTTGTGGACAGGGAAGACCTCAGGCACAGATACGCAGTATTTT	CASSLWTGKTSGTDTQYF
few	.	TRBV7-9	TRBJ2-1	TGTGCCAGCAGCTCTCCTACTATCTCCTACAATGAGCAGTTCTTC	CASSSPTISYNEQFF
.	.	TRBV6-1	TRBJ2-3	TGTGCCAGCACGAGAGGGGGGGCCCCCACAGATACGCAGTATTTT	CASTRGGAPTDTQYF
few	.	TRBV5-5	TRBJ2-7	TGTGCCAGCAGCTTGGTTTTTGTCATGGGCTCCTACGAGCAGTACTTC	CASSLVFVMGSYEQYF
.	.	TRBV2	TRBJ1-2	TGTGCCAGCAGTGAAGCCCCACTCCCCCTCTATGGCTACACCTTC	CASSEAPLPLYGYTF
.	.	TRBV6-2/TRBV6-3	TRBJ2-6	TGTGCCAGCAGCAAAAGCCCGGGACATTTGACCTCTGGGGCCAACGTCCTGACTTTC	CASSKSPGHLTSGANVLTF
.	.	TRBV10-3	TRBJ2-5	TGTGCCATCAGTGAGTCTCTGGGGGTTTGGCGAGAGACCCAGTACTTC	CAISESLGVWRETQYF
.	.	TRBV20-1	TRBJ2-5	TGCAGTGCTGACCCAACAGGAGGTTTAGAGACCCAGTACTTC	CSADPTGGLETQYF
.	.	TRBV3-1	TRBJ2-3	TGTGCCAGCAGCGGAAGGGACACAGATACGCAGTATTTT	CASSGRDTDTQYF
few	.	TRBV27	TRBJ2-5	TGTGCCAGCAGTCTCTACAGGAGTCAAGAGACCCAGTACTTC	CASSLYRSQETQYF
.	TRBD1	TRBV7-8	TRBJ2-7	TGTGCCAGCAGCTTAGCCTCGCCGGGACAGCCCTCCTACGAGCAGTACTTC	CASSLASPGQPSYEQYF
.	TRBD1	TRBV27	TRBJ1-2	TGTGCCAGCAGTTACCACCGGACAGGGTTTGATGGCTACACCTTC	CASSYHRTGFDGYTF
many	.	TRBV5-1	TRBJ2-7	TGCGCCAGCAGCTTGGGGTCTGGGCCCTCGAACGAGCAGTACTTC	CASSLGSGPSNEQYF
.	.	TRBV15	TRBJ2-1	TGTGCCACCAGCGGGGGCCTGAGCTCCTACAATGAGCAGTTCTTC	CATSGGLSSYNEQFF
many	TRBD2	TRBV5-1	TRBJ2-1	TGCGCCAGCAGCTTGGCAGCGGGGGGTTACAATGAGCAGTTCTTC	CASSLAAGGYNEQFF
.	.	TRBV6-5	TRBJ2-7	TGTGCCAGCAGTTACTCTTCCGGGGGGCGAGGGACCTACGAGCAGTACTTC	CASSYSSGGRGTYEQYF
.	.	TRBV13	TRBJ2-7	TGTGCCAGCAGCTTAGGATTTTCGGCCGACAGACCCTACGAGCAGTACTTC	CASSLGFSADRPYEQYF
few	TRBD1	TRBV12-3/TRBV12-4	TRBJ1-5	TGTGCCAGCAGTTCAGGGGGCGGCAATCAGCCCCAGCATTTT	CASSSGGGNQPQHF
few	.	TRBV6-1	TRBJ2-5	TGTGCCCTTCGGTACGGGGCGATGGAGACCCAGTACTTC	CALRYGAMETQYF
.	TRBD1	TRBV4-1	TRBJ2-7	TGCGCCAGCAGCCAATCGGGACAGGTGACATACTACGAGCAGTACTTC	CASSQSGQVTYYEQYF